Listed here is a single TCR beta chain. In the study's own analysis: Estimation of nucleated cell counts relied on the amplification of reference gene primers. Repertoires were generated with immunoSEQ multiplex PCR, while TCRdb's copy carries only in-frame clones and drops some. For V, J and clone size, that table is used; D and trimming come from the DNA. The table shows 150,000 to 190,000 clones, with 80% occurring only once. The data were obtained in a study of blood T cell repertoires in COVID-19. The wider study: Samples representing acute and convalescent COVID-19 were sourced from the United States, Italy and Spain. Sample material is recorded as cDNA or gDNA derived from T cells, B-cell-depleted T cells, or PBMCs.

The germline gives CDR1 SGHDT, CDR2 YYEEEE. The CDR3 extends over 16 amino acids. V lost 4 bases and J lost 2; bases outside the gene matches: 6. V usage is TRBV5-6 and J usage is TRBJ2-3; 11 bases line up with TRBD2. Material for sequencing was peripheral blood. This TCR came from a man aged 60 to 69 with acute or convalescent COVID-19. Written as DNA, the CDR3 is TGTGCCAGCAGCCCTTCGACTAGCGGGGCCACAGATACGCAGTATTTT. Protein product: CASSPSTSGATDTQYF.